This TCR beta chain was retrieved from a study of shared clonotypes between healthy human individuals (dated by TCRdb to about 2020). With respect to the entire study: A couple of women and three men aged 18 to 49 years were included in the cohort. Between about 0.9 and 8.9 billion PBMCs per donor were obtained by leukapheresis. To increase sequencing depth and limit assay-specific biases, different laboratories used diverse techniques to prepare libraries and sequence TCR repertoires. To estimate repertoire size and how much clonotype sharing occurs between individuals, the study deeply sequenced the blood TCR repertoires of several healthy adults. For each donor, CD4 naive and CD4 memory were each run on three plates, CD8 naive on two plates, and CD8 memory on one plate.

The donors were healthy, HIV-negative adults who had no recently reported acute infections or vaccinations. Every donor was a Caucasian adult residing in Nashville, Tennessee, USA. CD4+ T cells were enriched by magnetic negative selection; naive cells were then positively selected on CD45RA, and the negative fraction formed the memory subset. Blood was obtained by leukapheresis, after which PBMCs were separated by Ficoll-Histopaque density gradient centrifugation and cryopreserved in liquid nitrogen vapor phase. Purity and quantity of every magnetically sorted T cell population were checked by analytical flow cytometry. Each sorted fraction had its genomic DNA isolated and then quantified by UV absorbance on a Nanodrop 2000c. Broader findings and caveats from the paper: Based on pairwise subsampling, the degree of clonotype sharing among donors was expected to be affected by sequencing depth. The genetic and exposure-history diversity represented was limited by the small number of donors. Even with the large sequencing depth, rarefaction of the sorted-subset datasets indicated that sequencing was incomplete. Across a few donors, approximately 5% of naive CD4, 3% to 3.5% of naive CD8, around 2.1% of memory CD4, and roughly 0.41% of memory CD8 clonotypes were shared. Compared with non-shared clonotypes, the clonotypes found in all four sorted-subset donors had higher generation probabilities. Sampling was limited to blood, and TCR repertoires in tissue likely differ from TCR repertoires in blood. Naive subsets generally had larger estimated clonotype richness than memory subsets did.

With regard to this clone: The antigen this receptor binds is unknown. Qualities for individual bases were not recorded, and no much larger clone is one base off.

Using the deep immunoSEQ assay, multiplex PCR amplified TCR CDR3 regions from genomic DNA. For each cell subset, the extracted genomic DNA was distributed evenly across all wells of several immunoSEQ 96-well plates, and each plate served as one replicate. For sorted subsets, each replicate PCR was loaded with 200 ng genomic DNA, equivalent to 30,000 to 35,000 T cell genomes. The purified libraries were quantified using a Qubit 3.0 fluorometer, sized with a Bioanalyzer 2100, and then quantified again using the KAPA Library Quantification kit. Each immunoSEQ 96-well plate was sequenced on its own single-read 150-cycle Illumina NextSeq 550 flow cell. As for the authors' bioinformatics: The immunoSEQ output contained only junctional sequences without quality scores, so filtering could not match that applied to full-length reads. Sequences were annotated with PyIR, a Python wrapper for IgBLAST v1.9, using IMGT germline references to assign V/J genes and CDR3. Reads were filtered out if the reads had weak V/J assignments (E-value above 1e-6), no CDR3, stop codons, out-of-frame junctions, or ambiguous translated residues. V3J clonotypes were defined as sequences sharing the same inferred V gene, J gene, and CDR3 amino acid sequence. Percentage overlap between repertoires was calculated by dividing the number of shared unique clonotypes by the size of the smaller repertoire. RTK rarefaction, the Chao1 estimator, and Recon v2.1 estimates of unobserved clonotypes were used to assess repertoire richness. Generation probabilities were computed with OLGA for all TCRbeta clonotypes obtained by the gDNA method from a handful of donors. The immuneACCESS repertoire file appears here via TCRdb, limited to in-frame rearrangements. These files lack a portion of the clones; in checked studies, under half of the deficit traces to unresolved V genes, and the cause of the others is not known. D and trimming were read from the DNA, whereas the V and J calls and clone size are those reported in that table. The sample table records some 980,000 clones; less than 85% of these occur just once. The ten most abundant clones make up about 1.5% of the sample.

The germline V gene encodes CDR1 SEHNR and CDR2 FQNEAQ (reference sequence). Relative to germline, V is 4 bases shorter and J is 6 bases shorter, with 16 bases between their ends. The CDR3, cysteine through phenylalanine, is 14 amino acids long. Left in the record is the CDR3 DNA by itself, 42 bases read in frame from the first base. This receptor chain uses TRBV7-9 and TRBJ2-7; tentative D gene TRBD1, with 5 bases matching. The TCR originated in a young man in good health. The sample consisted of memory CD4+ T cells sorted from blood. The cell subset or site label for this specimen denotes: CD45RA-negative fraction. The CDR3: CASSSRWGGVEQYF. Read as DNA, the sequence is TGTGCCAGCAGCTCCCGGTGGGGCGGCGTCGAGCAGTACTTC.